These 25 T cell receptor beta chains were all obtained from the same sample, sequenced in a study of cytomegalovirus exposure and HLA in healthy donors. The PCR employed 60 Vbeta primers together with 13 Jbeta primers. The data were produced by immunoSEQ multiplex PCR, yet TCRdb's version contains in-frame clones alone and is incomplete. The data contain over 150,000 clones, around 68% of them singletons. The sequencing input was PBMCs. These receptors were collected from a man aged 25-45 years in good health and CMV-seronegative.

The chain carries TRBV5-5 and TRBJ1-2, with D possibly TRBD1 on 6 matching bases. Per the germline V gene, CDR1 is SGHKS and CDR2 is YYEKEE (reference sequence). V was shortened by 2 bases and J by 1 base, with 12 bases between the two germline ends. The CDR3 runs 15 residues. Here the CDR3 DNA reads TGTGCCAGCAGCTTCAGGACAGCTGTTAACTATGGCTACACCTTC. It is translated as CASSFRTAVNYGYTF.

This chain joins TRBV20-1 and TRBJ2-1; 8 bases align to TRBD1. Trimming took 5 bases from V and 12 from J; bases not matched to a gene: 3. CDR3 length equals 10 residues. The germline V gene encodes CDR1 DFQATT and CDR2 SNEGSKA (reference sequence). The chain's CDR3 is CSALTGVQFF. The CDR3 coding sequence is TGCAGTGCTTTGACAGGGGTGCAGTTCTTC.

The count of this clone is one. The V call is TRBV28, the J call TRBJ1-5; no definite D call. Between the trimmed V and J ends, which lost 6 bases and 7 bases, there was a span of 16 bases. Germline V gene lookup returns CDR1 MDHEN and CDR2 SYDVKM. The CDR3 contains 14 residues. The CDR3 bases are TGTGCCAGCAGACTCGGCCCATCGGGGCAGCCCCAGCATTTT. Translation: CASRLGPSGQPQHF. The complete variable domain, with remaining parts taken from reference TRBV28 and TRBJ1-5, reads DVKVTQSSRYLVKRTGEKVFLECVQDMDHENMFWYRQDPGLGLRLIYFSYDVKMKEKGDIPEGYSVSREKKERFSLILESASTNQTSMYLCASRLGPSGQPQHFGDGTRLSIL.

The V and J genes are TRBV5-1 and TRBJ1-1, with a possible D match to TRBD1 (5 bases). V was clipped by 0 bases and J by 1 base, with 10 bases between them. The germline V gene encodes CDR1 SGHRS and CDR2 YFSETQ. The CDR3 is 15 residues long. The CDR3 reads CASSLGGLRNTEAFF. The CDR3, as DNA: TGCGCCAGCAGCTTGGGGGGACTCAGGAACACTGAAGCTTTCTTT.

CDR3 nucleotides: TGTGCCAGTTCCGACTTGCAGGGGGCGCGGGAGCAGTACTTC. Translating gives CASSDLQGAREQYF. The chain uses TRBV19 and TRBJ2-7; 8 nucleotides line up with TRBD1. The CDR3 sequence is 14 residues long. CDR1 is LNHDA and CDR2 is SQIVND in the germline V gene (reference sequence). Germline trimming cut 8 bases from V and 7 bases from J; bases unmatched to any gene: 13.

The chain combines TRBV27 with TRBJ2-7, with 8 bases fitting TRBD1. V was clipped by 5 bases and J by 3 bases; unmatched bases: 6. The CDR3 contains 14 residues. Germline V gene lookup returns CDR1 MNHEY and CDR2 SMNVEV (reference sequence). CDR3 residues: CASSKDRANYEQYF. CDR3 coding DNA: TGTGCCAGCAGTAAGGACAGGGCAAACTACGAGCAGTACTTC.

The chain employs TRBV28 and TRBJ1-1, with D maybe TRBD1 (6 bases). The CDR3 spans 14 residues. V was pared by 7 bases and J by 8 bases, with 20 bases between. The germline V gene has CDR1 MDHEN and CDR2 SYDVKM. The CDR3 sequence: CASILGGGGREAFF. The CDR3 DNA is TGTGCCAGCATCTTGGGGGGAGGGGGAAGGGAAGCTTTCTTT. Variable domain in full (rest from reference TRBV28 and TRBJ1-1): DVKVTQSSRYLVKRTGEKVFLECVQDMDHENMFWYRQDPGLGLRLIYFSYDVKMKEKGDIPEGYSVSREKKERFSLILESASTNQTSMYLCASILGGGGREAFFGQGTRLTVV.

The chain employs TRBV15 and TRBJ2-5; D gene unclear. This CDR3 is 13 amino acids long. The germline V gene encodes CDR1 LNHNV and CDR2 YYDKDF (reference sequence). V lost 2 bases, J lost 5 bases, and 9 bases lay in between. CDR3 in amino acids: CATSRLGWETQYF. The CDR3 DNA reads TGTGCCACCAGCAGACTAGGTTGGGAGACCCAGTACTTC.

This rearrangement joins TRBV27 to TRBJ1-1; D may be TRBD1 (6 bases). Per germline, CDR1 MNHEY and CDR2 SMNVEV (reference sequence). Trimming pared 5 bases from V and 1 base from J, leaving 11 bases between. The CDR3 is made up of 14 amino acids. CDR3 nucleotides: TGTGCCAGCAGTCCCGGGACAACGAACACTGAAGCTTTCTTT. Translated: CASSPGTTNTEAFF.

This clone was found once. The rearrangement uses TRBV7-2 and TRBJ2-1, with D unclear. Deletions cut 4 bases from V and 2 bases from J, with 12 bases between. The CDR3 length is 15 residues. Germline CDR1 SGHTA, CDR2 FQGNSA. The CDR3 reads CASSSVAETYNEQFF. DNA of the CDR3: TGTGCCAGCAGCTCAGTAGCAGAGACCTACAATGAGCAGTTCTTC.

This sequence joins TRBV5-1 and TRBJ2-1; the match to TRBD2 covers 8 bases. The CDR3 loop spans 15 amino acids. Germline V gene data show CDR1 as SGHRS and CDR2 as YFSETQ. The junction had 10 bases not matched to a gene; V was cut back by 6 bases and J by 5 bases. The CDR3 reads CASTPSGGSHNEQFF. CDR3 sequence (DNA): TGCGCCAGCACCCCCAGCGGGGGCTCGCACAATGAGCAGTTCTTC.

This clone has only one observation. The chain employs TRBV6-5 and TRBJ1-6, with 11 positions matching TRBD1. Germline trimming cut 5 bases from V and 6 bases from J; bases unmatched to any gene: 3. In germline, CDR1 is MNHEY, CDR2 SVGAGI. CDR3 size: 15 residues. This CDR3 reads CASSGQGAGNSPLHF. CDR3 DNA sequence: TGTGCCAGCAGTGGACAGGGGGCCGGTAATTCACCCCTCCACTTT.

This clone was recorded a few times. V is TRBV27 and J is TRBJ2-2; 7 bases fit TRBD1. The germline gives CDR1 MNHEY, CDR2 SMNVEV (reference sequence). The V segment lost 7 bases and the J segment 1 base; nucleotides outside the gene matches: 6. CDR3 length equals 15 residues. The CDR3 DNA reads as TGTGCCAGCAACACACGACAGGGGAACACCGGGGAGCTGTTTTTT. Its translation is CASNTRQGNTGELFF.

The chain employs TRBV7-2 and TRBJ1-3; the match to TRBD1 covers 7 bases. Unmatched junction bases numbered 3, after V lost 5 bases and J lost 2 bases. Germline loops: CDR1 SGHTA, CDR2 FQGNSA. This CDR3 is 14 amino acids long. Written as DNA, the CDR3 is TGTGCCAGCAGCCTGACAGGGACTGGAAACACCATATATTTT. Amino acid sequence: CASSLTGTGNTIYF.

The genes are TRBV5-1 and TRBJ2-5, with D maybe TRBD2 (5 bases). Between the trimmed V and J ends, which lost 4 bases and 4 bases, there was a span of 11 bases. Germline lookup yields CDR1 SGHRS and CDR2 YFSETQ. The length of the CDR3 is 13 residues. CDR3 sequence reads: CASSRTRSETQYF. CDR3 nucleotides: TGCGCCAGCAGCCGAACTAGGTCAGAGACCCAGTACTTC.

J is TRBJ2-5 and V is TRBV6-5; 10 bases are shared with TRBD1. The end of the DNA is better explained by TRBJ2-7, so the J call may be wrong. Germline V gene lookup returns CDR1 MNHEY and CDR2 SVGAGI. CDR3 length equals 15 residues. The CDR3 DNA reads as TGTGCCACCTCCAGGCGGGACAGGGGATCCTACGAGCAGTACTTC. Its protein product is CATSRRDRGSYEQYF.

The chain uses TRBV27 and TRBJ2-7, with 7 nucleotides matching TRBD1. The length of the CDR3 is 15 residues. After removal of 5 bases from V and 10 bases from J, the junction contained 17 bases not matched to a gene. From germline, CDR1 is MNHEY and CDR2 SMNVEV (reference sequence). CDR3 sequence (DNA): TGTGCCAGCAGTCTCTTGGGACAGCCCTCCAGGAAACAGTACTTC. Protein: CASSLLGQPSRKQYF.

The genes are TRBV5-1 and TRBJ2-7, with 10 bases lining up with TRBD1. The J segment lost 2 bases and the V segment lost 4 bases, leaving 3 bases of the junction unmatched. Looked up from germline, CDR1 is SGHRS and CDR2 is YFSETQ. The CDR3 is made up of 14 amino acids. The CDR3 loop reads CASSIGQGAYEQYF. The CDR3 nucleotides are TGCGCCAGCAGCATTGGACAGGGGGCCTACGAGCAGTACTTC.

This clone was seen a single time. J is TRBJ2-2 and V is TRBV2; D unclear. The V gene's germline CDR1 is SNHLY and CDR2 FYNNEI. Trimming took off 7 bases at V and 7 bases at J, with 16 bases between the two ends. The CDR3 has 14 amino acids. The CDR3 protein is CASKQEQLVGELFF. DNA of the CDR3: TGTGCCAGCAAGCAGGAACAGCTTGTCGGGGAGCTGTTTTTT. The full variable domain, rest sourced from reference TRBV2 and TRBJ2-2, is EPEVTQTPSHQVTQMGQEVILRCVPISNHLYFYWYRQILGQKVEFLVSFYNNEISEKSEIFDDQFSVERPDGSNFTLKIRSTKLEDSAMYFCASKQEQLVGELFFGEGSRLTVL.

On this clone: Its ends do not fully match the called genes, so a read error is possible. The chain recombines TRBV7-9 with TRBJ1-1, with unresolved D. Germline V gives CDR1 SEHNR, CDR2 FQNEAQ (reference sequence). The CDR3 length is 12 residues. CDR3 in DNA: TGTTCCAGCAGCTTGAGGGACACTGAAGCTTTCTTT. Translating gives CSSSLRDTEAFF. Drawing the rest from reference TRBV7-9 and TRBJ1-1, the complete variable domain is DTGVSQNPRHKITKRGQNVTFRCDPISEHNRLYWYRQTLGQGPEFLTYFQNEAQLEKSRLLSDRFSAERPKGSFSTLEIQRTEQGDSAMYLCSSSLRDTEAFFGQGTRLTVV.

Here the CDR3 DNA reads TGTGCCAGCAGTTTAGGGGCAGGGGTCACAGATACGCAGTATTTT. Translated: CASSLGAGVTDTQYF. V and J are TRBV28 and TRBJ2-3, with D possibly TRBD1 on 6 matching bases. The CDR3 extends over 15 amino acids. CDR1 MDHEN and CDR2 SYDVKM come from the germline V gene. V was trimmed by 2 bases and J by 2 bases, leaving 11 bases between them.

The chain carries TRBV7-3 and TRBJ1-2; 8 bases map to TRBD1. Germline-derived CDR1 and CDR2 are SGHTA and FQGTGA. The length of the CDR3 is 15 residues. V lost 5 bases and J lost 8; bases outside the gene matches: 13. The CDR3 DNA sequence: TGTGCCAGCAGCCCCTCCGGGACAGGCGTAGGAGGCTACACCTTC. It codes for CASSPSGTGVGGYTF.

CDR3 amino acids: CASRQTVTEAFF. CDR3 sequence (DNA): TGTGCCAGCAGGCAGACAGTCACTGAAGCTTTCTTT. The V gene is TRBV2, the J gene TRBJ1-1; D might be TRBD1 (5 bases). This CDR3 is built from 12 residues. Trimming took off 6 bases at V and 4 bases at J, with 9 bases between the two ends. Per the germline V gene, CDR1 is SNHLY and CDR2 is FYNNEI.

J is TRBJ2-7 and V is TRBV6-5; D is possibly TRBD2 (5 bases). There are 13 residues in the CDR3. Trimming left V 8 bases short and J 0 bases short, with 11 bases between. Germline V gene sequence: CDR1 MNHEY, CDR2 SVGAGI. The CDR3 is CASESGDSYEQYF. Written as DNA, the CDR3 is TGTGCCAGCGAGTCCGGGGACTCCTACGAGCAGTACTTC.

This clone was seen more than once but under ten times. The J gene is TRBJ1-2, the V gene TRBV14; D not resolved. Deletions cut 0 bases from V and 4 bases from J, with 9 bases between. This CDR3 has 14 residues. CDR1 and CDR2 from the germline V gene are SGHDN and FVKESK. DNA for the CDR3: TGTGCCAGCAGCCAAGAAAGCGGATTCTATGGCTACACCTTC. Translating gives CASSQESGFYGYTF.